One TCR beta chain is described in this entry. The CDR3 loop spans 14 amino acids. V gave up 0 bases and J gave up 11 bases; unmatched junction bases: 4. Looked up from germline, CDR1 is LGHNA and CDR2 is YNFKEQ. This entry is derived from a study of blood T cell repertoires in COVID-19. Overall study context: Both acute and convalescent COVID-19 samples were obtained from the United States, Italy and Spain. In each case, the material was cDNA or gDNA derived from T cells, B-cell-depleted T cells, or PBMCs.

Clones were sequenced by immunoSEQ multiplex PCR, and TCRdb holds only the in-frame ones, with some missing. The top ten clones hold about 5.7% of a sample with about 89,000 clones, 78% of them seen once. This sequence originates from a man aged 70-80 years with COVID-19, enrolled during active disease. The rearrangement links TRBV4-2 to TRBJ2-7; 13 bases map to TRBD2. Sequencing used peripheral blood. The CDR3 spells CASSQERTSGSKYF. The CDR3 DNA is TGTGCCAGCAGCCAAGAACGGACTAGCGGGAGTAAGTACTTC.